Reported below is one TCR beta chain. The record originates from a study of immune characterization of retroperitoneal liposarcoma. TCRdb reprocessed the PCR reads via MiXCR and lists one record per CDR3 protein. The sample carries 3,100 or so distinct CDR3 sequences, around two fifths recorded once. The length of the CDR3 is 12 residues. Germline V gene data show CDR1 as MNHNS and CDR2 as SASEGT. The sample was tumor tissue. The J gene is TRBJ2-1, the V gene TRBV6-1; no reliable D call. With the DNA end fitting TRBJ2-7 better, the J assignment may be wrong. This TCR was sampled from a male donor with retroperitoneal liposarcoma. The CDR3 coding sequence is TGTGCCAGCTCAGAAAACTACAATGAGCAGTACTTC. It codes for CASSENYNEQYF.